This T cell receptor (beta chain) was sequenced in a study of blood T cell repertoires in COVID-19. Study information: Acute and convalescent COVID-19 specimens originated in the United States, Italy and Spain. The cDNA or gDNA used as material had been derived from T cells, B-cell-depleted T cells, or PBMCs.

Under the authors' procedure: Reference gene primer amplification in the assay estimated nucleated cell counts. TCRdb keeps only in-frame clones here, not all; method: immunoSEQ multiplex PCR. Clone size and V and J calls were adopted from that table, with D and trimming inferred from the DNA. Here the sample spans fewer than 350,000 clones, about 87% being singletons. The V end lost 2 bases, the J end lost 0 bases, and 6 bases lay between the germline ends. In germline, CDR1 is SGHTA, CDR2 FQGTGA. The CDR3 contains 14 residues. The chain employs TRBV7-3 and TRBJ2-3, with D hard to call. The clonotype comes from a woman in her twenties or thirties with COVID-19, enrolled during active disease. The sample taken for sequencing was peripheral blood. This CDR3 is CASSLDSSTDTQYF. CDR3 DNA: TGTGCCAGCAGCTTAGACTCTAGCACAGATACGCAGTATTTT. The full variable domain, in which reference TRBV7-3 and TRBJ2-3 provide the parts outside the CDR3, is GAGVSQTPSNKVTEKGKYVELRCDPISGHTALYWYRQSLGQGPEFLIYFQGTGAADDSGLPNDRFFAVRPEGSVSTLKIQRTERGDSAVYLCASSLDSSTDTQYFGPGTRLTVL.